The present entry profiles one T cell receptor (beta chain) with its context. These data come from a study of control samples from healthy donors and cancer patients. This CDR3 has 17 residues. Losses at the gene ends were 3 bases for V and 2 bases for J; bases not matched to a gene: 12. Germline CDR1 and CDR2: KGHSH and LQKENI. TCRdb keeps only in-frame clones here, not all; method: immunoSEQ multiplex PCR. The table has some 170,000 clones, roughly 94% seen once; the top ten hold 14%. The source material was PBMCs. V is TRBV18 and J is TRBJ2-5, with 7 positions matching TRBD2. This TCR came from a man aged 55 to 70 with colorectal cancer. CDR3: CASSPGKRDGSQETQYF. CDR3 sequence (DNA): TGTGCCAGCTCACCCGGGAAGCGGGACGGTAGTCAAGAGACCCAGTACTTC.